Below are 27 T cell receptor beta chains sequenced from a single sample in a study of patients and donors after allogeneic stem cell transplantation. TCRdb recomputed calls from the RT-PCR reads with MiXCR, one row per CDR3 protein. The table has about 200,000 distinct CDR3 sequences, about 38% seen once. The specimen was blood, either unsorted or a sorted T cell fraction (not recorded which). The receptors derive from a human donor who was either an allogeneic HSCT recipient or a stem cell or donor lymphocyte infusion donor (not recorded which). It is not recorded whose cells these are; they may come from a transplant donor.

The chain links TRBV4-3 to TRBJ1-4; TRBD1 aligns across 7 bases. V shed 5 bases and J 7 bases; nucleotides not matched to a gene: 4. CDR1 and CDR2 from the germline V gene are LGHNA and YSLEER. The CDR3 spans 13 residues. The CDR3 loop reads CASSRGLGEKLFF. In nucleotides, the CDR3 is TGCGCCAGCAGCAGGGGGCTTGGTGAAAAACTGTTTTTT.

This clonotype was detected a few times. J is TRBJ1-6 and V is TRBV27; TRBD1 agrees at 9 bases. Trimming took 5 bases from V and 5 from J; bases not matched to a gene: 4. The germline gives CDR1 MNHEY, CDR2 SMNVEV (reference sequence). The CDR3 loop spans 15 amino acids. The CDR3 is CASSQWTGDNSPLHF. CDR3 coding DNA: TGTGCCAGCAGTCAATGGACAGGGGATAATTCACCCCTCCACTTT.

This clonotype was seen only a few times. V usage is TRBV2 and J usage is TRBJ1-3; no firm D call. The CDR3 runs to 12 residues. Trimming cost V 8 bases and J 3 bases, with 8 bases left between them. Germline V lookup: CDR1 SNHLY, CDR2 FYNNEI. CDR3 sequence reads: CASPGNGNTIYF. CDR3 nucleotides: TGTGCCAGCCCTGGGAATGGAAACACCATATATTTT.

The chain joins TRBV9 to TRBJ2-1; 9 positions match TRBD2. Germline V gene sequence: CDR1 SGDLS, CDR2 YYNGEE. The CDR3 covers 15 residues. V shed 4 bases, J shed 2 bases, and the junction held 4 bases outside the gene matches. The CDR3 spells CASSYSGGPYNEQFF. DNA for the CDR3: TGTGCCAGCAGCTATAGCGGGGGCCCCTACAATGAGCAGTTCTTC.

The J gene is TRBJ2-5, the V gene TRBV21-1; the table assigns TRBD2, which was not confirmed against the DNA. TRBV21-1 is a documented pseudogene. The CDR3 is made up of 14 amino acids. The CDR3 DNA reads as TGTGCCAGCAGCAAAAAAGGGAGGGTGGAGACCCAGTACTTC. Its translation is CASSKKGRVETQYF.

The chain employs TRBV6-2 or TRBV6-3 and TRBJ2-3; D may be TRBD1 or TRBD2 (6 bases each). V gave up 6 bases and J gave up 3 bases, with 13 bases separating them. Germline V CDR1 and CDR2: MNHEY, SVGEGT. The CDR3 has 14 amino acids. The CDR3 spells CASSKGGKTDTQYF. The CDR3 bases are TGTGCCAGCAGCAAGGGGGGCAAAACAGATACGCAGTATTTT.

Only a few counts were recorded for this clonotype. This chain uses TRBV20-1 with TRBJ1-2, with a possible D match to TRBD1 (5 bases). The germline V gene has CDR1 DFQATT and CDR2 SNEGSKA (reference sequence). Trimming removed 3 bases from V and 4 bases from J, with 9 bases in between. The CDR3 covers 12 residues. Here the CDR3 reads CSARMGLYGYTF. The CDR3 DNA reads TGCAGTGCTAGGATGGGGCTCTATGGCTACACCTTC.

V is TRBV6-1 and J is TRBJ1-2, with 7 positions matching TRBD1. V shed 8 bases and J 3 bases; nucleotides not matched to a gene: 6. This CDR3 comprises 13 residues. Per the germline V gene, CDR1 is MNHNS and CDR2 is SASEGT. CDR3 amino acids: CASRQGSYYGYTF. The CDR3 nucleotides are TGTGCCAGCCGACAGGGTTCGTACTATGGCTACACCTTC.

This clonotype was observed a handful of times. V is TRBV3-1 and J is TRBJ2-7, with D hard to call. Germline V gene lookup returns CDR1 LGHDT and CDR2 YNNKEL (reference sequence). Trimming shortened V by 4 bases and J by 4 bases, and 14 bases separated the two germline ends. This CDR3 has 14 residues. CDR3 nucleotides: TGTGCCAGCAGCCTAAGCCAAACTTATTACGAGCAGTACTTC. Its translation is CASSLSQTYYEQYF.

The V gene is TRBV9, the J gene TRBJ1-1; D remains unclear. Germline-derived CDR1 and CDR2 are SGDLS and YYNGEE. There are 13 residues in the CDR3. V lost 4 bases and J 0 bases, leaving 7 bases between the germline ends. The CDR3 DNA follows: TGTGCCAGCAGCTTGAGATTGAACACTGAAGCTTTCTTT. It encodes CASSLRLNTEAFF.

This clonotype was picked up a small number of times. CDR3 in DNA: TGTGCCAGCAGTATGGGGCCAGGGGGCGCCGACACTGAAGCTTTCTTT. Its translation is CASSMGPGGADTEAFF. The chain couples TRBV7-9 to TRBJ1-1; 8 bases fit TRBD1. The germline gives CDR1 SEHNR, CDR2 FQNEAQ (reference sequence). The junction had 12 bases not matched to a gene; V was cut back by 6 bases and J by 3 bases. This CDR3 contains 16 residues.

This clonotype was counted between two and nine times. The chain joins TRBV2 to TRBJ1-2; 7 bases agree with TRBD1. Germline CDR1 SNHLY, CDR2 FYNNEI. CDR3 length equals 14 residues. V shed 6 bases, J shed 0 bases, and the junction held 4 bases outside the gene matches. The CDR3 nucleotides read TGTGCCAGCAGGGCGGACAGGTCTAACTATGGCTACACCTTC. Translating it yields CASRADRSNYGYTF.

In its sample, this clonotype was seen a few times. V gene TRBV6-5 combines with J gene TRBJ2-2; no reliable D call. The CDR3 has 11 amino acids. With 6 bases removed from V and 1 base from J, the gap between germline ends came to 0 bases. CDR1 is MNHEY and CDR2 is SVGAGI in the germline V gene. The DNA for the CDR3 is TGTGCCAGCAGGAACACCGGGGAGCTGTTTTTT. Amino acids: CASRNTGELFF.

V is TRBV28 and J is TRBJ2-3; perhaps D is TRBD1 or TRBD2 (5 bases each). V was clipped by 8 bases and J by 2 bases, with 14 bases between them. The CDR3 loop spans 14 amino acids. Looked up from germline, CDR1 is MDHEN and CDR2 is SYDVKM. The CDR3 is CASGPGTITDTQYF. The CDR3 DNA is TGTGCCAGCGGTCCCGGGACCATCACAGATACGCAGTATTTT.

This clonotype was counted between two and nine times. This sequence joins TRBV15 and TRBJ1-4; a weak D match, TRBD1 (5 bases). Germline CDR1 reads LNHNV; CDR2 reads YYDKDF (reference sequence). The CDR3 consists of 15 residues. The V end lost 2 bases, the J end lost 6 bases, and 13 bases lay between the germline ends. The CDR3 loop reads CATSRLRDSYEKLFF. The CDR3 coding sequence is TGTGCCACCAGCAGACTACGGGACTCCTATGAAAAACTGTTTTTT.

The rearrangement uses TRBV6-5 and TRBJ1-2; the D is unclear. Trimming stripped 3 bases from V and 2 bases from J, with 10 bases between. CDR1 is MNHEY and CDR2 is SVGAGI in the germline V gene. The CDR3 covers 14 residues. In DNA, the CDR3 is TGTGCCAGCAGTTATGTCGGTTCGAACTATGGCTACACCTTC. It is translated as CASSYVGSNYGYTF.

This clonotype was counted a few times. This chain connects TRBV5-1 to TRBJ1-6; no firm D call. The V end was cut by 3 bases, the J end by 7 bases, with 17 bases between. CDR3 length equals 16 residues. In germline, CDR1 is SGHRS, CDR2 YFSETQ. Here the CDR3 DNA reads TGCGCCAGCAGCTACAGCGGTAGCTACTCAAATTCACCCCTCCACTTT. Its protein product is CASSYSGSYSNSPLHF.

Of note for this clonotype: No conserved phenylalanine or tryptophan ends this CDR3, so it is likely a read error. The CDR3: CASSTVQGTNQPQHS. The CDR3 DNA sequence: TGTGCCAGCAGCACTGTACAGGGTACGAATCAGCCCCAGCATTCT. This chain links TRBV28 with TRBJ1-5, with D perhaps TRBD1 (6 bases). The CDR3 has 15 amino acids. Germline assignment: CDR1 MDHEN and CDR2 SYDVKM. Trimming removed 6 bases from V and 4 bases from J, with 16 bases in between.

The CDR3 DNA is TGCGCCAGCAGCTTATTGGGACAGGGACCCTATGGCTACACCTTC. Translating gives CASSLLGQGPYGYTF. The chain has TRBV5-1 and TRBJ1-2; TRBD1 aligns across 9 bases. The CDR3 covers 15 residues. The V gene end was trimmed by 2 bases and the J gene end by 4 bases; junction bases not matched to a gene: 6. From germline, CDR1 is SGHRS and CDR2 YFSETQ.

This clonotype was seen only a few times. This chain links TRBV20-1 with TRBJ1-1; TRBD1 agrees at 9 bases. The germline CDR1 and CDR2 sequences are DFQATT and SNEGSKA (reference sequence). V gave up 1 base and J gave up 5 bases; unmatched junction bases: 2. This CDR3 has 13 residues. As DNA, the CDR3 is TGCAGTGCTAGAGTGACAGGGGGGACTGAAGCTTTCTTT. Its translation is CSARVTGGTEAFF.

The chain couples TRBV5-1 to TRBJ2-7; no clear D. Per the germline V gene, CDR1 is SGHRS and CDR2 is YFSETQ. CDR3 length: 13 amino acids. Trimming removed 2 bases from V and 0 bases from J, with 6 bases in between. Here the CDR3 DNA reads TGCGCCAGCAGCTTTCAAGGCTCCTACGAGCAGTACTTC. It translates to CASSFQGSYEQYF.

In this sample, this clonotype turned up a few times. This rearrangement joins TRBV5-5 to TRBJ2-7, with 8 bases aligning to TRBD1. With V trimmed by 3 bases and J by 7 bases, 9 bases remained unmatched. Germline V gives CDR1 SGHKS, CDR2 YYEKEE (reference sequence). The CDR3 runs 14 residues. The CDR3 loop is CASSWTGSYVEQYF. CDR3 nucleotides: TGTGCCAGCAGCTGGACAGGGAGCTACGTTGAGCAGTACTTC.

The chain combines TRBV20-1 with TRBJ1-6; D is unclear. CDR3 length: 13 amino acids. The V end lost 0 bases, the J end lost 10 bases, and 10 bases lay between the germline ends. Germline CDR1 DFQATT, CDR2 SNEGSKA (reference sequence). The CDR3 coding sequence is TGCAGTGCTAGAGATTCCGTGCGGTCACCCCTCCACTTT. This gives the protein CSARDSVRSPLHF.

This clonotype was recorded many times. Mismatch with germline at one junction end may stem from a read error. The rearrangement uses TRBV7-2 and TRBJ1-6; no clear D gene. Germline-derived CDR1 and CDR2 are SGHTA and FQGNSA. The CDR3 is made up of 14 amino acids. This CDR3 reads CASSLGQPNSPLHF. The CDR3 DNA follows: TGCGCCAGCAGCTTGGGTCAGCCAAATTCACCCCTCCACTTT.

The chain employs TRBV20-1 and TRBJ1-5; perhaps TRBD1 as D (5 bases). Trimming removed 5 bases at V and 4 bases at J, with 9 bases between. The CDR3 runs 12 residues. Germline V gene sequence: CDR1 DFQATT, CDR2 SNEGSKA (reference sequence). DNA of the CDR3: TGCAGTGCTTCCGACAGAAATCAGCCCCAGCATTTT. It translates to CSASDRNQPQHF.

The chain links TRBV4-3 to TRBJ1-1; D is possibly TRBD1 (6 bases). Germline lookup yields CDR1 LGHNA and CDR2 YSLEER. The CDR3 spans 15 residues. V was cut by 4 bases and J by 3 bases, with 15 bases left in between. CDR3 DNA sequence: TGCGCCAGCAGCCCACAGACAGGTTTCTACACTGAAGCTTTCTTT. Its protein is CASSPQTGFYTEAFF.

The chain has TRBV6-2 or TRBV6-3 and TRBJ1-2; D remains ambiguous. The CDR3 runs to 15 residues. Germline V lookup: CDR1 MNHEY, CDR2 SVGEGT. Trimming stripped 2 bases from V and 2 bases from J, with 12 bases between. For the CDR3, the DNA is TGTGCCAGCAGTTACGGCCAGGTCGAGAACTATGGCTACACCTTC. This encodes CASSYGQVENYGYTF.